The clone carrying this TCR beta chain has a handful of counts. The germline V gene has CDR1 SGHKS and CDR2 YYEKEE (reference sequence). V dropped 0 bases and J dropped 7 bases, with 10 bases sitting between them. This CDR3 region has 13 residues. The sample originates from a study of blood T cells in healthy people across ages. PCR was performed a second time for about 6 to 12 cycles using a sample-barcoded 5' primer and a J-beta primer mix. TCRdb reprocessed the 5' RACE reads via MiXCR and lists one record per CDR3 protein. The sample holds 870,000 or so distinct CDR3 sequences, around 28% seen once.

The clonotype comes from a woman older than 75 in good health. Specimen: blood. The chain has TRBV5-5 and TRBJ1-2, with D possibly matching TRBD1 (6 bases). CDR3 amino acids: CASSLGGPSGYTF. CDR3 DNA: TGTGCCAGCAGCTTGGGGGGGCCGAGTGGCTACACCTTC.